This T cell receptor (beta chain) came from a study of blood T cell repertoires in COVID-19. This CDR3 is 16 amino acids long. Germline V gene lookup returns CDR1 MNHEY and CDR2 SMNVEV (reference sequence). The V end lost 3 bases, the J end lost 0 bases, and 12 bases lay between the germline ends. This clone has only a few counts. This table comes from immunoSEQ multiplex PCR, and its TCRdb copy is limited to in-frame clones, with some not included. The sample lists 150,000 to 200,000 clones; 88% were seen once. The source is a man between 65 and 85 years old with active or convalescent COVID-19. This chain uses TRBV27 with TRBJ2-1; a weak D match, TRBD2 (6 bases). Sequenced material: peripheral blood. The DNA of the CDR3 is TGTGCCAGCAGTTTTAGCGGCACCCACTCCTACAATGAGCAGTTCTTC. This gives the protein CASSFSGTHSYNEQFF.